These T cell receptor beta chains were read from a single sample in a study of beta chain features in type 1 diabetes. Sequencing used immunoSEQ multiplex PCR; TCRdb keeps in-frame clones, though not all of them. Here the sample spans about 370,000 clones, more than 12% being singletons. Specimen: naive CD4+ T cells from blood. All receptors come from a woman aged 18 to 35 in good health. Each CDR3 is given with its conserved first and last residue. D genes are given only for firm matches. Clone size, where shown, is once, few, many, or a class for clones that have expanded.

D gene	clone size	V gene	J gene	CDR3 DNA	CDR3 protein
TRBD1	few	TRBV5-1	TRBJ1-2	TGCGCCAGCAGCTTGGATGGGACAGGGGCTAACTATGGCTACACCTTC	CASSLDGTGANYGYTF
NA	NA	TRBV10-2	TRBJ2-6	TGCGCCAGGTGGACAGCTTACTCTGGGGCCAACGTCCTGACTTTC	CARWTAYSGANVLTF
NA	few	TRBV5-4	TRBJ2-1	TGTGCCAGCAGCTTGGCCGGCAGGCAGAGCTCCTACAATGAGCAGTTCTTC	CASSLAGRQSSYNEQFF
NA	NA	TRBV5-1	TRBJ2-1	TGCGCCAGCAGAGTCGGGAGCTCCTACAATGAGCAGCTCTTC	CASRVGSSYNEQLF
NA	NA	TRBV28	TRBJ1-2	TGTGCCAGCAGTTCTGAGTTCTATGGCTACACCTTC	CASSSEFYGYTF
TRBD1	few	TRBV9	TRBJ1-4	TGTGCCAGCAGCGGAGGCCCGGGACAGGGGGCACGGAAACTGTTTTTT	CASSGGPGQGARKLFF
NA	NA	TRBV5-1	TRBJ1-1	TGCGCCAGCAGCTTTTTCGGGGAGGACACTGAAGCTTTCTTT	CASSFFGEDTEAFF
TRBD2	NA	TRBV5-1	TRBJ2-1	TGCGCCAGCAGATATGGACTAGCGGGAGTTGGGAATGAGCAGTTCTTC	CASRYGLAGVGNEQFF
NA	few	TRBV30	TRBJ1-5	TGTGCCTGGAGTGTAGGGGAAAATCAGCCCCAGCATTTT	CAWSVGENQPQHF
TRBD1	NA	TRBV6-6	TRBJ2-5	TGTGCCAGCAGCAACCGGGACAGTAGGGAGACCCAGTACTTC	CASSNRDSRETQYF
TRBD2	few	TRBV9	TRBJ2-7	TGTGCCAGCAGCCGTTTAGCGGGAGGGCCCGAGCAGTACTTC	CASSRLAGGPEQYF
NA	NA	TRBV7-9	TRBJ2-3	TGTGCCAGCAGCTTAGCGCGGGGGCCCGGGGGGGATACGCAGTATTTT	CASSLARGPGGDTQYF
TRBD1	few	TRBV19	TRBJ2-5	TGTGCCAGTAGTCGCGGACAGGCACAAGAGACCCAGTACTTC	CASSRGQAQETQYF
TRBD2	NA	TRBV30	TRBJ2-7	TGTGCCTGGAGGACAAGCGGGAGCGGCTACGAGCAGTACTTC	CAWRTSGSGYEQYF
NA	few	TRBV5-4	TRBJ2-1	TGTGCCAGCAGCTTGGCCGAGGGACTTGAGCAGTTCTTC	CASSLAEGLEQFF
NA	NA	TRBV15	TRBJ2-1	TGTGCCACCAGCAGAGGCGGAAATGAGCAGTTCTTC	CATSRGGNEQFF
TRBD2	NA	TRBV5-1	TRBJ2-7	TGCGCCAGCAGCTTGGCGCCGGGAGGGCCCGACGAGCAGTACTTC	CASSLAPGGPDEQYF
TRBD1	NA	TRBV29-1	TRBJ1-1	TGCAGCGTCCTGGACAGGGGGCATCTGATAAGCACTGAAGCTTTCTTT	CSVLDRGHLISTEAFF
NA	NA	TRBV27	TRBJ1-5	TGTGCCAGCAGTGTTGGGGCTTTTGGGAATCAGCCCCAGCATTTT	CASSVGAFGNQPQHF
NA	NA	TRBV4-3	TRBJ2-3	TGCGCCAGCAGCCAAGATTTACGACAGGACTCAGCAGATACGCAGTATTTT	CASSQDLRQDSADTQYF
TRBD2	few	TRBV30	TRBJ2-7	TGTGCCTGGAGTGTAAGAGCGGGAGTAACGTACGAGCAGTACTTC	CAWSVRAGVTYEQYF
NA	few	TRBV7-3	TRBJ1-2	TGTGCCAGCAGCTTACCAGGGGTAAATAGGAATGGCTACACCTTC	CASSLPGVNRNGYTF